This T cell receptor (beta chain) stems from a study of shared clonotypes between healthy human individuals. Overall study: Aged 18 to 49, the donors were a couple of women and a few men.

CD8 cells classed as naive were CD45RO-negative and positively selected for CCR7, excluding terminally differentiated effector memory CD45RA+ cells. Genomic DNA belonging to each subset was distributed in equal measure over several immunoSEQ plates. Repertoires were generated with immunoSEQ multiplex PCR, while TCRdb's copy carries only in-frame clones and drops some. Here the sample spans about 2.1 million clones, 93% being singletons. Study results and limitations: Generation of non-shared clonotypes was less probable than generation of clonotypes shared by all four donors. With a handful of donors compared, around 5% of naive CD4 clonotypes were shared.

The CDR3 is made up of 15 amino acids. V was clipped by 7 bases and J by 2 bases; unmatched bases: 10. Germline lookup yields CDR1 SQVTM and CDR2 ANQGSEA. This clone appeared once. The antigen remains undetermined. This sequence originates from a man between 18 and 35 years old in good health. Some clones in this sample may be carry-over from other donors' samples. Sequenced material: naive CD8+ T cells from PBMCs. The J gene is TRBJ2-7, the V gene TRBV29-1, with TRBD2 matching 11 bases. The CDR3 DNA reads as TGCAGCGCCATATCCGGGACTAGCGGACCCTACGAGCAGTACTTC. Translating it yields CSAISGTSGPYEQYF.